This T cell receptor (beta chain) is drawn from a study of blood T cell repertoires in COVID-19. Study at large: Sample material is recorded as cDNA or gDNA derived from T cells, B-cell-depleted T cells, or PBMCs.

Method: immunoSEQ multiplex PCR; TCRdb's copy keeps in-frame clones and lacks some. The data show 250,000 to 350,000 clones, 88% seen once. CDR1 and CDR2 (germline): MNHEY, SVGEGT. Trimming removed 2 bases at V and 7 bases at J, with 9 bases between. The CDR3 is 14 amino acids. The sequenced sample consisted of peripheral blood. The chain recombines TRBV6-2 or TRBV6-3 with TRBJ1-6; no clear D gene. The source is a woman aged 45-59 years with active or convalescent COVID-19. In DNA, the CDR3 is TGTGCCAGCAGTTACCCCCAGAGGAATTCACCCCTCCACTTT. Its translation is CASSYPQRNSPLHF.